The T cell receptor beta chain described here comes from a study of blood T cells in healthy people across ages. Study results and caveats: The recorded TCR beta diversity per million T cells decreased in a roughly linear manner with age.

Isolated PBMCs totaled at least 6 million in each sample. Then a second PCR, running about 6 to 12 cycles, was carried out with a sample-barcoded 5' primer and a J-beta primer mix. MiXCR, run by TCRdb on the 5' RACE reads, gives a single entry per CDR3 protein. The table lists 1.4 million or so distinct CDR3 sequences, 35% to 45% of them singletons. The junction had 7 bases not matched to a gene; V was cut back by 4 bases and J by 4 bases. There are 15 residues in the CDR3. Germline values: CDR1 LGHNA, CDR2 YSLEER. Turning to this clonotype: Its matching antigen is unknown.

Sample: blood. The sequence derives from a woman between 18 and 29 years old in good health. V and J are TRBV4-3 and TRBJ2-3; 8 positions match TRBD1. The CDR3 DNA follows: TGCGCCAGCAGCCGCTCAGGGGGCGCGGCAGATACGCAGTATTTT. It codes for CASSRSGGAADTQYF.